This T cell receptor (beta chain) comes out of a study of graft-versus-host responses after intestinal transplantation. Study in general: The whole recipient group had anti-thymocyte globulin induction followed by tacrolimus and steroids for three to four years.

Intraepithelial plus lamina propria lymphocytes were released by processing graft tissue. Produced via immunoSEQ multiplex PCR; TCRdb's table is partial and in-frame only. The table records over 60,000 clones, approximately 91% of them present only once. Whole-study results and caveats: Some GvH clones were seen earlier in gut or blood, suggesting intestinal origin.

The CDR3 is made up of 15 amino acids. Germline V gene sequence: CDR1 KGHSH, CDR2 LQKENI. Trimming pared 6 bases from V and 5 bases from J, leaving 19 bases between. With respect to this clone: Its specificity is unknown.

The chain is built from TRBV18 and TRBJ2-5, with D possibly TRBD1 on 5 matching bases. This TCR derives from a human patient who received an intestinal transplant, so some T cells may come from the graft donor. The starting material was ileum tissue, obtained approximately 370 days after transplant. As DNA, the CDR3 is TGTGCCAGCTCTCGACAGATAACCCTTTTGGAGACCCAGTACTTC. Encoded protein: CASSRQITLLETQYF.